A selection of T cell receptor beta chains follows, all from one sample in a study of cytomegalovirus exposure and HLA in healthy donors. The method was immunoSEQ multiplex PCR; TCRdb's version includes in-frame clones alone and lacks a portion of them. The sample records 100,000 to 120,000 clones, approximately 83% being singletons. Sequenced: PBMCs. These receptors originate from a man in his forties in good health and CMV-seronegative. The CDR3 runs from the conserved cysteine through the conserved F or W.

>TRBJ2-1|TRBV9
CASSVGASGGAGQFF
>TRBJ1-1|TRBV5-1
CASSLERVPNTEAFF
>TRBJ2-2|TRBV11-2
CASSSRRLGGISAGELFF
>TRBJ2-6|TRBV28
CASRGQGIHSGANVLTF
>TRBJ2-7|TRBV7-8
CASSPRGGQGSYEQYF
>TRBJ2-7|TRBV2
CASRVTGGGEQYF
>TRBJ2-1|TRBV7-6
CASSSRQGAGGNEQFF
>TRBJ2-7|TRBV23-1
CASRGGPYEQYF
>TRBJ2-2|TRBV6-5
CASSYGRGANTGELFF
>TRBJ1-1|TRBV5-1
CASSPGTEAFF
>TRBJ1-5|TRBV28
CASSLDGNQPQHF
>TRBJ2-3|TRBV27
CASSSRTTTDTQYF
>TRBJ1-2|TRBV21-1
CASSIFGHEEGYTF
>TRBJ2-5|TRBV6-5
CASSYSAGLQETQYF
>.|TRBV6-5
CASSYGSPLSYEQYF
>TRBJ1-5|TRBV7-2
CASSLEGGGGQPQHF
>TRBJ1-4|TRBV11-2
CASSLGGHGVEKLFF
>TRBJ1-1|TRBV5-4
CASSLTGGRAEAFF